These T cell receptor beta chains were read from a single sample in a study of T cell responses to AZD1222 COVID-19 vaccine. Sequencing was performed with immunoSEQ multiplex PCR; in TCRdb, only in-frame clones are kept and a portion is missing. The sample has around 78,000 clones, 82% seen once. This sample comprised peripheral blood, obtained on day 0 of AZD1222 vaccination. The receptors were gathered from an adult in good health. Both conserved end residues are part of each CDR3. D genes are given only for firm matches. Rows give clone size only sometimes, using once, few, many, or a class for an expanded clone.

d_gene	v_gene	j_gene	abundance	CDR3nt	CDR3aa
.	TRBV28	TRBJ1-6	.	TGTGCCAGCAGAGCGCACACAGGGAATAATTCACCCCTCCACTTT	CASRAHTGNNSPLHF
.	TRBV7-4	TRBJ1-4	.	TGTGCCAGCAGTTCCCAGGTCCTGGGGCCCACTAATGAAAAACTGTTTTTT	CASSSQVLGPTNEKLFF
.	TRBV6-5	TRBJ1-5	once	TGTGCCAGCAGTCCAGGGGATCAGCCCCAGCATTTT	CASSPGDQPQHF
.	TRBV7-2	TRBJ2-5	.	TGTGCCAGCAGCTCAGCCACGGAGACCCAGTACTTC	CASSSATETQYF
TRBD1	TRBV6-5	TRBJ2-3	.	TGTTCATGCTGGGACAGCGACACAGATACGCAGTATTTT	CSCWDSDTDTQYF
.	TRBV29-1	TRBJ1-2	.	TGCAGCGTATTGGGGAATGACTATGGCTACACCTTC	CSVLGNDYGYTF
TRBD1	TRBV10-3	TRBJ1-2	.	TGTGCCATCAGTGGACAGGGCAGGGGAAACTATGGCTACACCTTC	CAISGQGRGNYGYTF
.	TRBV5-1	TRBJ2-5	few	TGCGCCAGCAGCTGGACGGGCAGCCAAGAGACCCAGTACTTC	CASSWTGSQETQYF
.	TRBV7-9	TRBJ1-1	.	TGTGCCAGCAGCTTAAATTCCGGCTCTGAAGCTTTCTTT	CASSLNSGSEAFF
TRBD1	TRBV19	TRBJ2-2	.	TGTGCCAGTAGTAACAGGGGGATGAACACCGGGGAGCTGTTTTTT	CASSNRGMNTGELFF
.	TRBV18	TRBJ1-5	.	TGTGCCAGCTCACCATCGGGTGTATATCAGCCCCAGCATTTT	CASSPSGVYQPQHF
.	TRBV11-2	TRBJ2-7	.	TGTGCCAGCAGCTTATTCGGGAACTCCTACGAGCAGTACTTC	CASSLFGNSYEQYF
.	TRBV27	TRBJ2-7	.	TGTGCCAGCAGCCCGGGACTTCCAACCTACGAGCAGTACTTC	CASSPGLPTYEQYF
.	TRBV4-3	TRBJ1-6	once	TGCGCCAGCAGCCAAGATAGAAACTTTGATTCACCCCTCCACTTT	CASSQDRNFDSPLHF
TRBD1	TRBV12-5	TRBJ2-7	once	TGTGCTAGTGGTTTGATCGTTACGGGACAGGGGGCCCACGAGCAGTACTTC	CASGLIVTGQGAHEQYF
TRBD2	TRBV3-1/TRBV3-2	TRBJ2-2	.	TGTGCCAGCCGCGGGGGGGGCAACACCGGGGAGCTGTTTTTT	CASRGGGNTGELFF
.	TRBV7-9	TRBJ2-1	few	TGTGCCAGCCCCTCAGGTCGGAATGAGCAGTTCTTC	CASPSGRNEQFF
.	TRBV6-7	TRBJ1-3	.	TGTGCCAGCAGTTACTCGAGAGGGATTCGGGGGGTCCTGTCTGGAAACACCATATATTTT	CASSYSRGIRGVLSGNTIYF